This T cell receptor (beta chain) was profiled in a study of shared clonotypes between healthy human individuals. Naive CD8 cells lacked CD45RO, underwent positive selection for CCR7 and left out terminally differentiated effector memory CD45RA+ cells. The CDR3 loop spans 14 amino acids. Deletions cut 7 bases from V and 3 bases from J, with 12 bases between. Germline V lookup: CDR1 SGHVS, CDR2 FQNEAQ. Profiled with immunoSEQ multiplex PCR; TCRdb holds only in-frame clones, not every one. The sample has roughly 850,000 clones; about 96% are singletons. The clonotype comes from a man aged 30 to 45 in good health. The chain employs TRBV7-8 and TRBJ1-4; D perhaps matches TRBD1 (5 bases). The sample comprised naive CD8+ T cells sorted from blood. The CDR3 protein is CASTSGGANEKLFF. The CDR3 bases are TGTGCCAGCACCTCCGGAGGGGCTAATGAAAAACTGTTTTTT.